One T cell receptor (beta chain) is described in this entry. Its antigen remains unidentified. Measured with immunoSEQ multiplex PCR; TCRdb has only the in-frame clones, and not every one. The repertoire holds over 45,000 clones, with roughly nine tenths as singletons. V was clipped by 2 bases and J by 4 bases; unmatched bases: 3. Germline V gene sequence: CDR1 SGDLS, CDR2 YYNGEE. The CDR3 length is 14 residues. These data come from a study of cytomegalovirus exposure and HLA in healthy donors. Study-wide background: According to later analysis, the same platform produced the roughly 130 validation and under 750 first-cohort repertoires. Regarding the study as a whole: Later, an analysis found that TCR clusters from the first cohort tended to co-occur in the roughly 110 validation repertoires.

The rearrangement joins TRBV9 to TRBJ1-2, with 9 bases that match TRBD1. The TCR was taken from a young man in good health and CMV-seronegative. The sequenced sample was PBMCs. The CDR3 region has the DNA TGTGCCAGCAGCGTGGGGACAGGGACCTATGGCTACACCTTC. Translated: CASSVGTGTYGYTF.